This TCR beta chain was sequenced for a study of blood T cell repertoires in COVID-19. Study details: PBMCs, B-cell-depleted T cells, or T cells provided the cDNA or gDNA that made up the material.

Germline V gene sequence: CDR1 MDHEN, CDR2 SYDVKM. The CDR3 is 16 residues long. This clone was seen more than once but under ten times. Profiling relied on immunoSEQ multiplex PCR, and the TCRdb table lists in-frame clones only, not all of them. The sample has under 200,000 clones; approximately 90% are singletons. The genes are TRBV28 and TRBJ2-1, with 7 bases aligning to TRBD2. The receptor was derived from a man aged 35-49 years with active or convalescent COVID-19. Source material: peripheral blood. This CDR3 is CASLSLGEGLYNEQFF. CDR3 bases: TGTGCTAGCCTAAGTTTGGGGGAGGGACTCTACAATGAGCAGTTCTTC.